This entry describes one T cell receptor beta chain. The study recruited people aged about 18 to 90 years across approximately 25 US areas. Exposed enrollees had met someone with a PCR-confirmed or clinician-diagnosed COVID-19 case at some point within the 2 weeks before study entry. These data belong to a study of blood T cell repertoires in COVID-19. Study-level information: Sources were T cells, B-cell-depleted T cells, or PBMCs; the material itself was cDNA or gDNA.

Authors' methods: Reference gene primer amplification yielded estimated nucleated cell counts. Libraries were prepared by immunoSEQ multiplex PCR; TCRdb keeps only in-frame clonotypes and omits some of them. The D gene and trimming were derived from the DNA, and the V and J assignments and clone size from that table. This table has 180,000 or so clones, approximately 80% appearing once. This clonotype was sampled from a man between 60 and 75 years old who had been exposed to COVID-19. Sequenced input: PBMCs or T cells enriched from blood (not recorded which).

The CDR3: CASSLTANYGYTF. The CDR3 coding sequence is TGCGCCAGCAGTCTCACAGCTAACTATGGCTACACCTTC. This chain uses TRBV5-1 with TRBJ1-2; no clear D. The V end was cut by 5 bases, the J end by 0 bases, with 8 bases between. CDR3 length: 13 residues. Germline V gene sequence: CDR1 SGHRS, CDR2 YFSETQ.